Sequencing of this T cell receptor beta chain was carried out in a study of long-term antiretroviral therapy in people with HIV. General observations from the study: All time points showed a repertoire dominated by clones expanded before ART. Compared with controls, HIV repertoires showed narrower CDR3 length ranges.

This was the immunoSEQ v3.0 assay at survey level. TCRdb's copy holds only in-frame clones and misses some; the assay was immunoSEQ multiplex PCR. The table lists 25,000 to 30,000 clones, approximately 90% of them singletons. Note on this clone: Its antigen is currently unknown.

Specimen: unsorted PBMCs, collected about 5.2 years after starting antiretroviral therapy. The TCR originated in a woman aged 35 to 49 with HIV.

The CDR3 DNA reads TGTGCCAGCAGTGAGCGGACAGGGTGGCAGACCCAGTACTTC. Translated: CASSERTGWQTQYF. J is TRBJ2-5 and V is TRBV6-1, with 8 bases matching TRBD1. This CDR3 is 14 amino acids long. J gave up 6 bases and V 3 bases, and 6 bases lay outside the gene matches. CDR1 is MNHNS, CDR2 SASEGT, per germline.